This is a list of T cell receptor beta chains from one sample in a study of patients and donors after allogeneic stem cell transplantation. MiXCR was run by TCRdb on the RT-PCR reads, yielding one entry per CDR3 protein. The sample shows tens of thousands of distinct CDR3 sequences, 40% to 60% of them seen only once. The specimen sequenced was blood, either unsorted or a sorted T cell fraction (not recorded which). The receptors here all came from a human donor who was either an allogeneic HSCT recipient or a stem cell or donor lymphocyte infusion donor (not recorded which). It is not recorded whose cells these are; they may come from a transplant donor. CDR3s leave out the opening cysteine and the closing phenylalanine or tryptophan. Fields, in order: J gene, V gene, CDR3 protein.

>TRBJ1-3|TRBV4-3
ASSQSIGAGNTIY
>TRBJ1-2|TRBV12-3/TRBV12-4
ASRATGYGYT
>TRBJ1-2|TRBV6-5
ASSSVRGGYGYT
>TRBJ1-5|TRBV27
ASSSTGSNQPQH
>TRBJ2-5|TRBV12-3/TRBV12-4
ASRRQETQY
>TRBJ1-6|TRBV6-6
ASRETGGSSPLH
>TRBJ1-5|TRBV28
ASSWEKGQPQH
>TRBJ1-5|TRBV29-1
SVAGGSNQPQH
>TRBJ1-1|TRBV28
ASSPYLTPRNTEAF
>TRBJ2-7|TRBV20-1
SARDDTHYEQY
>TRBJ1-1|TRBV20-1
SAKLGQARTEAF
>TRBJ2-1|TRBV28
ASLTSALGVYNEQF
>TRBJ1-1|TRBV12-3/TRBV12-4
ASSSRWTEAF
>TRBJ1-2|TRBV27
ASSLTGGRNYGYT
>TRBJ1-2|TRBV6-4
ASSDSPGLYGYT
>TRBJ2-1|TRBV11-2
ASSHRTSGNDNEQF
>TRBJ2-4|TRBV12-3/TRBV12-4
ASSFDLGSKNIQY
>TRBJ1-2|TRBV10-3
AISGQVSGFDYGYT
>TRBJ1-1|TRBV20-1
SAATGGWTEAF
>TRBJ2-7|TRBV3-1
ASSRGRDRNEQY
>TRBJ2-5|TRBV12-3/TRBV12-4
ASSSRTGLRETQY
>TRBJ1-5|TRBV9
ASSGPGQPNQPQH
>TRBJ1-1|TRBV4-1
ASTWADSLGTEAF
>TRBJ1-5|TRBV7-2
ASSLDRVGNQPQH
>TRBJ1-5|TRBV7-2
ASSLLDREPQH
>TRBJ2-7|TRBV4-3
ASSQGTGTYEQY
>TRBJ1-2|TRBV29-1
SCLGAPHYGYT
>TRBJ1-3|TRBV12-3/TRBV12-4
ASSLRISGNTIY
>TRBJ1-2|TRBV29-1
SVGTGSNYGYT
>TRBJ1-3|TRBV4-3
ASSQEDSGNTIY
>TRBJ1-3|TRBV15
ATSGTGASSGNTIY
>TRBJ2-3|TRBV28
ASSFSLGQGLTDTQY
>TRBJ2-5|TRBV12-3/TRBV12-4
ASRWQQETQY
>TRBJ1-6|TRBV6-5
ASSYSKGSNSPLH
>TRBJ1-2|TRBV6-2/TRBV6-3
ASSYSIQGVFYGYT
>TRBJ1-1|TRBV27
ASSPDSRNTEAF
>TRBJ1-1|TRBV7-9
ASSLDIGVLTEAF
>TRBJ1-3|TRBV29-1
SVPAGAGNTIY
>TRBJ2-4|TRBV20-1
SARGGGDSFLAKNIQY
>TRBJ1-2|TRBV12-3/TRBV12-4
ASSTQTGTYGYT
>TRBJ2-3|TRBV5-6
ASSSIGRDTQY
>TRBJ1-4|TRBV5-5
ASSLSTVRTNEKLF
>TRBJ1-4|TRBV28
ASSSRTQDKYEKLF
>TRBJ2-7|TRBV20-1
SARRGLNPFYEQY
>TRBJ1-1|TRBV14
ASSQERGTEAF
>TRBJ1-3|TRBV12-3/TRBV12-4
ASSLRGFGNTIY
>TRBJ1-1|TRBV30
AWSVLANTEAF
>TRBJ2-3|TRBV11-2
ASSPSAGGPTDTQY
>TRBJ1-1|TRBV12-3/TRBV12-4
ASSLQGPGTEAF
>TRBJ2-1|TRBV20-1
SARRTFNEQF
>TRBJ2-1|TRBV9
ASSVGLNNEQF
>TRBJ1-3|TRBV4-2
ASSQDPGATGNTIY
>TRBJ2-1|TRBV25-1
ASSEYYGNYNEQF